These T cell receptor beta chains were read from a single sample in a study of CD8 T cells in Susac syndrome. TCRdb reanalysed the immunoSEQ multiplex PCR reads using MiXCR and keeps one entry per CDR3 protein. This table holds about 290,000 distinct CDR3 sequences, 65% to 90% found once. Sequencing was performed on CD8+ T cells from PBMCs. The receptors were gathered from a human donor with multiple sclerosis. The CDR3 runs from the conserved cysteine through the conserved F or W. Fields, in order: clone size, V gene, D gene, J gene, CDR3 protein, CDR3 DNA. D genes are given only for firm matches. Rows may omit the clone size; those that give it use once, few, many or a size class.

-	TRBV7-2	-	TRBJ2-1	CASSLGKNEQFF	TGTGCCAGCAGCTTAGGTAAAAATGAGCAGTTCTTC
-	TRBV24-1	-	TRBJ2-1	CATSDRHVRRSYNEQFF	TGTGCCACCAGTGACCGTCATGTACGGCGCTCCTACAATGAGCAGTTCTTC
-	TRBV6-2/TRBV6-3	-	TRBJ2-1	CASSYSGFPYNEQFF	TGTGCCAGCAGTTACTCAGGGTTTCCCTACAATGAGCAGTTCTTC
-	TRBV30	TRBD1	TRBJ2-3	CAWSQTGVTDTQYF	TGTGCCTGGAGTCAGACAGGGGTAACAGATACGCAGTATTTT
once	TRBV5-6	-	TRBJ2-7	CASSPPTVNPYEQYF	TGTGCCAGCAGCCCCCCGACAGTGAATCCCTACGAGCAGTACTTC
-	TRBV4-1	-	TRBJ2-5	CASSQRVRETQYF	TGCGCCAGCAGCCAACGGGTACGGGAGACCCAGTACTTC
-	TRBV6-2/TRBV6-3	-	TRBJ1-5	CASSRAGTRPQHF	TGTGCCAGCAGTCGTGCCGGGACTCGGCCCCAGCATTTT
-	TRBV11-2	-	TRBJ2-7	CASSPGTFEQYF	TGTGCCAGCAGCCCGGGGACTTTTGAGCAGTACTTC
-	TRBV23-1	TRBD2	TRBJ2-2	CASSQSKGRGTGELFF	TGCGCCAGCAGTCAATCTAAGGGGAGGGGCACCGGGGAGCTGTTTTTT
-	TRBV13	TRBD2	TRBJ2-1	CASSRPTSGNEQFF	TGTGCCAGCAGCCGCCCGACTAGCGGGAATGAGCAGTTCTTC
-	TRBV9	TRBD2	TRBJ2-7	CASSVGGGRNYEQYF	TGTGCCAGCAGCGTAGGGGGCGGGAGAAACTACGAGCAGTACTTC
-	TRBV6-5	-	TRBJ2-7	CASSSGTSHEQYF	TGTGCCAGCAGTTCGGGGACTTCCCACGAGCAGTACTTC
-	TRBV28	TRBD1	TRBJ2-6	CASSRQGRDGANVLTF	TGTGCCAGCAGTCGACAGGGGAGAGATGGGGCCAACGTCCTGACTTTC
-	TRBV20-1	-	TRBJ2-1	CSAQPGAGDEQFF	TGCAGTGCCCAACCCGGGGCAGGAGATGAGCAGTTCTTC
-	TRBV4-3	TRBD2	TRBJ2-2	CASSLGGGPNTGELFF	TGCGCCAGCAGCCTTGGCGGGGGACCTAACACCGGGGAGCTGTTTTTT
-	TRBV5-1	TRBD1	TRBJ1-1	CASSLRGRGLTEAFF	TGCGCCAGCAGCTTGCGTGGCAGGGGGCTTACTGAAGCTTTCTTT
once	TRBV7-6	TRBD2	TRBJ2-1	CASSLRGTSSYNEQFF	TGTGCCAGCAGCTTAAGGGGGACTAGCAGCTACAATGAGCAGTTCTTC
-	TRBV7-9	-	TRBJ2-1	CASSLVQISYNEQFF	TGTGCCAGCAGCTTAGTGCAGATCTCCTACAATGAGCAGTTCTTC
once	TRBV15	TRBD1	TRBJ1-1	CATSSLQGATEAFF	TGTGCCACCAGCAGTTTACAGGGGGCGACTGAAGCTTTCTTT
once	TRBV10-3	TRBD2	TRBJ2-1	CAISDPASSGSAEQFF	TGTGCCATCAGTGACCCAGCGTCTAGCGGGAGTGCTGAGCAGTTCTTC
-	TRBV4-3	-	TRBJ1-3	CASSQGRGISGNTIYF	TGCGCCAGCAGCCAAGGCAGGGGAATCTCTGGAAACACCATATATTTT
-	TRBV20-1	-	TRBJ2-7	CSARPPGRRASYEQYF	TGCAGTGCTAGACCCCCGGGGCGACGAGCGAGCTACGAGCAGTACTTC
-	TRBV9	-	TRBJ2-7	CASSPISGPYEQYF	TGTGCCAGCAGCCCAATAAGCGGTCCCTACGAGCAGTACTTC
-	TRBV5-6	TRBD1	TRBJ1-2	CASSQGQSLQNGYTF	TGTGCCAGCAGCCAGGGACAGTCTCTTCAGAACGGCTACACCTTC
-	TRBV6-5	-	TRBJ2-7	CASTQTGHEQYF	TGTGCCAGCACGCAAACAGGCCACGAGCAGTACTTC
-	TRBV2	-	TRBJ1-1	CAGQANTEAFF	TGTGCCGGGCAGGCAAACACTGAAGCTTTCTTT
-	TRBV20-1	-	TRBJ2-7	CSARPDFDRYYEQYF	TGCAGTGCTAGACCTGACTTCGACAGATACTACGAGCAGTACTTC
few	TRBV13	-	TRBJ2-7	CASSSFSESSYEQYF	TGTGCCAGCAGCTCCTTTTCGGAGAGCTCCTACGAGCAGTACTTC
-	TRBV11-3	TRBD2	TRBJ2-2	CASSLPLAGTNTGELFF	TGTGCCAGCAGCTTACCCCTAGCGGGGACGAACACCGGGGAGCTGTTTTTT
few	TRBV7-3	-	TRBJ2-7	CASGSMRAAEQYF	TGTGCCAGCGGATCGATGAGGGCCGCCGAGCAGTACTTC
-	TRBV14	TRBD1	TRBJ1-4	CASSQDRTGDEKLFF	TGTGCCAGCAGCCAAGATCGGACAGGGGATGAAAAACTGTTTTTT
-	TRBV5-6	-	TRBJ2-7	CASSPLLIGSYEQYF	TGTGCCAGCAGCCCATTGCTTATTGGCTCCTACGAGCAGTACTTC
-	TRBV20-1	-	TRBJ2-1	CSARVIEQFF	TGCAGTGCTAGAGTTATTGAGCAGTTCTTC
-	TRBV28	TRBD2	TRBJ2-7	CASSFLTSGPPYEQYF	TGTGCCAGCAGTTTTCTGACTAGCGGGCCCCCTTACGAGCAGTACTTC
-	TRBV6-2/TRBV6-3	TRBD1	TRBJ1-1	CASSYLLLQGAPTEAFF	TGTGCCAGCAGTTACCTCCTTCTACAGGGGGCGCCGACTGAAGCTTTCTTT
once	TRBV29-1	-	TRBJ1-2	CSVKWAEGYTF	TGCAGCGTTAAATGGGCAGAAGGCTACACCTTC
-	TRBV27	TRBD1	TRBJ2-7	CASSLFPTGSEQYF	TGTGCCAGCAGTTTATTCCCGACAGGGAGCGAGCAGTACTTC
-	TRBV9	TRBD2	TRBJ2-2	CASSVAYTGTSVPTGELFF	TGTGCCAGCAGCGTAGCCTATACCGGGACTAGCGTCCCCACCGGGGAGCTGTTTTTT
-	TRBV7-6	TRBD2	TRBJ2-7	CASSQGLATYEQYF	TGTGCCAGCAGCCAGGGACTAGCGACCTACGAGCAGTACTTC
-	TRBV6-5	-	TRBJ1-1	CASSYGAATEAFF	TGTGCCAGCAGTTATGGGGCGGCCACTGAAGCTTTCTTT
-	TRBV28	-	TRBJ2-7	CASSSLADRAWYEQYF	TGTGCCAGCAGCTCCCTAGCGGACAGGGCTTGGTACGAGCAGTACTTC
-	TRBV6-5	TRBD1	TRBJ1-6	CASSYSGTGGSPLHF	TGTGCCAGCAGTTACTCGGGGACAGGGGGCTCACCCCTCCACTTT